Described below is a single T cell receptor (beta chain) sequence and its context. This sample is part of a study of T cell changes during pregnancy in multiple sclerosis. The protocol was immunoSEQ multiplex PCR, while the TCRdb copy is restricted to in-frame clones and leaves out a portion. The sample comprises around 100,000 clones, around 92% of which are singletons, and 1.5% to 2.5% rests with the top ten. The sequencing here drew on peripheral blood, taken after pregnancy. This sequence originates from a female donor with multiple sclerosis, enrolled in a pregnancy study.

CDR3 protein: CASSLSINSPLHF. For the CDR3, the DNA is TGTGCCAGCAGTTTATCCATTAATTCACCCCTCCACTTT. The chain links TRBV27 to TRBJ1-6; D gene uncertain. This CDR3 has 13 amino acids. Germline loops: CDR1 MNHEY, CDR2 SMNVEV (reference sequence). Trimming left V 0 bases short and J 6 bases short, with 3 bases between.